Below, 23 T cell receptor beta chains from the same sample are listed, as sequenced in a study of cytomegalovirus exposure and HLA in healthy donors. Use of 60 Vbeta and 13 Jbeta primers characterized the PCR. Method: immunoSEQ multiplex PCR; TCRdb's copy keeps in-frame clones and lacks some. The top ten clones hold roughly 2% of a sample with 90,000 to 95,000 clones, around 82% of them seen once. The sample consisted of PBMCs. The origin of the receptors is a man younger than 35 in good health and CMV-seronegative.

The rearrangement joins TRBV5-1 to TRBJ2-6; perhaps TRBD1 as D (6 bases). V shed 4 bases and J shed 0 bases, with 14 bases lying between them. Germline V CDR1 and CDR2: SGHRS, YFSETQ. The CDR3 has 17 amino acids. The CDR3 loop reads CASSPRTGSSGANVLTF. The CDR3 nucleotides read TGCGCCAGCAGCCCTCGAACAGGGAGCTCTGGGGCCAACGTCCTGACTTTC.

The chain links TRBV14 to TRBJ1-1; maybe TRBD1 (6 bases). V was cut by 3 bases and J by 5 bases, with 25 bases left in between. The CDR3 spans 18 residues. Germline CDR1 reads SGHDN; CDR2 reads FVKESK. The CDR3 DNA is TGTGCCAGCAGCCAGCAACGGACAGCGCTTCTATCGGGGACTGAAGCTTTCTTT. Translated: CASSQQRTALLSGTEAFF.

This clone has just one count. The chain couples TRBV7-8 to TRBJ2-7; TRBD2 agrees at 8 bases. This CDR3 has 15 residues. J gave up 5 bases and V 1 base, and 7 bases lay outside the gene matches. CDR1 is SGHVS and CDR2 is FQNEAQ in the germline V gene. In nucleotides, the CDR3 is TGTGCCAGCAGCTTAGGACTGGGACTAGATCACGAGCAGTACTTC. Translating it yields CASSLGLGLDHEQYF.

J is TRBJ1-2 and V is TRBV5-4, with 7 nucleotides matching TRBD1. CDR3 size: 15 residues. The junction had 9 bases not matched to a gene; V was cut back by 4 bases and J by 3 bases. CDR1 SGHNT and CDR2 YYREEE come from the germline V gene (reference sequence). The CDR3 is CASSLNPQGDYGYTF. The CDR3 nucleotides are TGTGCCAGCAGCCTCAACCCCCAGGGGGACTATGGCTACACCTTC. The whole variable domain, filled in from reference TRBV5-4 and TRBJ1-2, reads ETGVTQSPTHLIKTRGQQVTLRCSSQSGHNTVSWYQQALGQGPQFIFQYYREEENGRGNFPPRFSGLQFPNYSSELNVNALELDDSALYLCASSLNPQGDYGYTFGSGTRLTVV.

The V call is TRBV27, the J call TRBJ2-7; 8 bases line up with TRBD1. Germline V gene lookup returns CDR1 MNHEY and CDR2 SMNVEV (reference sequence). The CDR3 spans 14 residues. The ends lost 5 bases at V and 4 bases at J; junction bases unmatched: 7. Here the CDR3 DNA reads TGTGCCAGCAGTCCAGGGACAGGCGGTTACGAGCAGTACTTC. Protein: CASSPGTGGYEQYF.

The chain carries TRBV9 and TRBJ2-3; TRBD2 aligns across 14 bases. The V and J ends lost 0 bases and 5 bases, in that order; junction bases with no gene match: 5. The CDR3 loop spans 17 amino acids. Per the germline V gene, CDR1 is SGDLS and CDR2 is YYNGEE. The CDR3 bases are TGTGCCAGCAGCGTAGCCCGACTAGCGGGGGGGAAAGATACGCAGTATTTT. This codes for CASSVARLAGGKDTQYF.

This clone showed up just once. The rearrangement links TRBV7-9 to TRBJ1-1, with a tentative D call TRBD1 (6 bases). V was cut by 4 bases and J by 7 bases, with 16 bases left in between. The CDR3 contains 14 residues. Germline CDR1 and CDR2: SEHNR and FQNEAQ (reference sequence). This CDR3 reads CASSSSDRMIEAFF. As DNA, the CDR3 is TGTGCCAGCAGCTCCTCGGACAGAATGATTGAAGCTTTCTTT.

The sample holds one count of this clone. CDR3 in amino acids: CASSTTGGATNEQFF. CDR3 coding DNA: TGTGCCAGCAGTACCACAGGGGGCGCGACCAATGAGCAGTTCTTC. The chain carries TRBV28 and TRBJ2-1, with 9 bases lining up with TRBD1. V shed 5 bases, J shed 6 bases, and the junction held 8 bases outside the gene matches. This CDR3 comprises 15 residues. Germline V CDR1 and CDR2: MDHEN, SYDVKM. Filled out from reference TRBV28 and TRBJ2-1, the complete variable domain reads DVKVTQSSRYLVKRTGEKVFLECVQDMDHENMFWYRQDPGLGLRLIYFSYDVKMKEKGDIPEGYSVSREKKERFSLILESASTNQTSMYLCASSTTGGATNEQFFGPGTRLTVL.

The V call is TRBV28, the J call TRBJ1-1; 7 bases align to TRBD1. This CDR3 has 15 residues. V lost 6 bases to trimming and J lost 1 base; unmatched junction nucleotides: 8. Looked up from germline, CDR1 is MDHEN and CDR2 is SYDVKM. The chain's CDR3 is CASRFPGTENTEAFF. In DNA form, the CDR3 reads TGTGCCAGCAGATTCCCCGGGACAGAGAACACTGAAGCTTTCTTT.

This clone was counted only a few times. As DNA, the CDR3 is TGTGCCAGCAGCTTAGGGGAGTTCAATGAGCAGTTCTTC. This gives the protein CASSLGEFNEQFF. The chain is built from TRBV11-3 and TRBJ2-1, with a weak D call TRBD2 (5 bases). The CDR3 loop spans 13 amino acids. The germline V and J ends were trimmed by 1 base and 6 bases, with 7 bases remaining between them. The germline CDR1 and CDR2 sequences are SGHNT and YENEEA.

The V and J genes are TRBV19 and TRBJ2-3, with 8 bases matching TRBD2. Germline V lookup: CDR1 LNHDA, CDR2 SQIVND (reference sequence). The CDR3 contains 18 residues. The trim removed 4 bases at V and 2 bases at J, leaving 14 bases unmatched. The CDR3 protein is CASSKSLLSGGSTDTQYF. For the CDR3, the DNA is TGTGCCAGTAGTAAGTCCCTTTTAAGCGGGGGATCCACAGATACGCAGTATTTT.

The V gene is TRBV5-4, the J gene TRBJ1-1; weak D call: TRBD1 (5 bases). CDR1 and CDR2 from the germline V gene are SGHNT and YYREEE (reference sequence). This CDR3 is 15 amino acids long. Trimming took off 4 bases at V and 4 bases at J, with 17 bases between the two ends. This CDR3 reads CASSGFGGEGTEAFF. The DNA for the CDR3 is TGTGCCAGCAGCGGGTTCGGGGGTGAAGGCACTGAAGCTTTCTTT.

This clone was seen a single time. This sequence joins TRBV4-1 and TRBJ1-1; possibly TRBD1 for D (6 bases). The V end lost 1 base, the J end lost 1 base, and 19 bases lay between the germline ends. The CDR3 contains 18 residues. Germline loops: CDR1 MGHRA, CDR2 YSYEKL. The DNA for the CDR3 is TGCGCCAGCAGCCAAGGTTCAGGGGCGGTTAACTGGAACACTGAAGCTTTCTTT. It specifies CASSQGSGAVNWNTEAFF.

Here the CDR3 DNA reads TGCGCCAGCAGTGAGAACACAGGCCCTGGGGGGGAGCAGTACTTC. It translates to CASSENTGPGGEQYF. The chain uses TRBV10-2 and TRBJ2-7, with D possibly matching TRBD2 (6 bases). This CDR3 region has 15 residues. CDR1 is WSHSY, CDR2 SAAADI, per germline. Trimming took off 2 bases at V and 7 bases at J, with 18 bases between the two ends.

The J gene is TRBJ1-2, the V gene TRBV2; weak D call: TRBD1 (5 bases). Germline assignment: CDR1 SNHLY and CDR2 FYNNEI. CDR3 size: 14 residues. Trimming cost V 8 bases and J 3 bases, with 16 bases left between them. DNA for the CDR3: TGTGCCAGCTGGGGCTTAGTACAAGACTATGGCTACACCTTC. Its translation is CASWGLVQDYGYTF.

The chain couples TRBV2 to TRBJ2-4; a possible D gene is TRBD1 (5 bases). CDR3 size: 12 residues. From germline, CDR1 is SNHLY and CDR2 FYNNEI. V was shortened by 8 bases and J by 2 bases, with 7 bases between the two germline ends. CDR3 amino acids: CASQGTKNIQYF. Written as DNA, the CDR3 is TGTGCCAGCCAGGGAACCAAAAACATTCAGTACTTC.

The chain's CDR3 is CASSLERLGGYNEQFF. DNA for the CDR3: TGCGCCAGCAGCTTGGAACGGCTAGGAGGGTACAATGAGCAGTTCTTC. The chain has TRBV5-1 and TRBJ2-1, with a tentative D call TRBD2 (6 bases). With 0 bases removed from V and 4 bases from J, the gap between germline ends came to 14 bases. Germline V gene data show CDR1 as SGHRS and CDR2 as YFSETQ. The CDR3 has 16 residues.

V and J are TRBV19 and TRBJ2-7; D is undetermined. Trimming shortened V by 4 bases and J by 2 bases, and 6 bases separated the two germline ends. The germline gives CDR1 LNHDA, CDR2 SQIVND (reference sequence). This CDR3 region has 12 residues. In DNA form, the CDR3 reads TGTGCCAGTAGTAATCGTCCCTACGAGCAGTACTTC. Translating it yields CASSNRPYEQYF.

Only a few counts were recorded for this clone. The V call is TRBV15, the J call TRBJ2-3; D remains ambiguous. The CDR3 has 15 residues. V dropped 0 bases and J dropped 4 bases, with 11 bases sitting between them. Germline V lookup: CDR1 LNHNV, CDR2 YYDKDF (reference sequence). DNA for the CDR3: TGTGCCACCAGCAGAGATCGGTCATATCCAGATACGCAGTATTTT. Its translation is CATSRDRSYPDTQYF. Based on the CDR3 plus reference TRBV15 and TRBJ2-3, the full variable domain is DAMVIQNPRYQVTQFGKPVTLSCSQTLNHNVMYWYQQKSSQAPKLLFHYYDKDFNNEADTPDNFQSRRPNTSFCFLDIRSPGLGDTAMYLCATSRDRSYPDTQYFGPGTRLTVL.

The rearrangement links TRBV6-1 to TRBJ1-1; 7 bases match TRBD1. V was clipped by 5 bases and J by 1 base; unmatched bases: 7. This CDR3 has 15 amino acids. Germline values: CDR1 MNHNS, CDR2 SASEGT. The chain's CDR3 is CASSRGTDANTEAFF. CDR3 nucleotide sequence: TGTGCCAGCAGTCGGGGGACAGACGCGAACACTGAAGCTTTCTTT.

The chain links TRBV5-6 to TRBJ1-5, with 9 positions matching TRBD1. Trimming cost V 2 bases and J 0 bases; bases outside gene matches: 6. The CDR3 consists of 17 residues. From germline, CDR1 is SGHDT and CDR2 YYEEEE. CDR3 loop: CASSFTTGGYSNQPQHF. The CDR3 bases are TGTGCCAGCAGCTTCACGACAGGGGGGTATAGCAATCAGCCCCAGCATTTT. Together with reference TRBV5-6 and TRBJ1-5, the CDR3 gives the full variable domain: DAGVTQSPTHLIKTRGQQVTLRCSPKSGHDTVSWYQQALGQGPQFIFQYYEEEERQRGNFPDRFSGHQFPNYSSELNVNALLLGDSALYLCASSFTTGGYSNQPQHFGDGTRLSIL.

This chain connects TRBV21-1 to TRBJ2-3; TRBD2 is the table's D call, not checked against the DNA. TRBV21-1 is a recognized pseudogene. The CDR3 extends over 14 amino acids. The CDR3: CALQGRGFTDTQYF. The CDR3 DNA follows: TGTGCCCTCCAGGGTCGGGGGTTCACAGATACGCAGTATTTT.

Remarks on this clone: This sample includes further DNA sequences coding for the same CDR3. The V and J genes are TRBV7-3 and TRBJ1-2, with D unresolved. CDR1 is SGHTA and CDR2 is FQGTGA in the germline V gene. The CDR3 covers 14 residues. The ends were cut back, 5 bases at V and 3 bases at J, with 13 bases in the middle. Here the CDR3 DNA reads TGTGCCAGCAGCCCATCAGGCCCTGACTATGGCTACACCTTC. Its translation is CASSPSGPDYGYTF.